These 32 T cell receptor beta chains originate from one sample sequenced in a study of cytomegalovirus exposure and HLA in healthy donors (dated by TCRdb to the late 2010s). The library was generated by the immunoSEQ multiplex PCR assay. For the multiplex PCR, a mixture combining 60 forward primers for TCR Vbeta segments and 13 reverse primers for TCR Jbeta segments was used. TCRdb holds this immuneACCESS table with in-frame rearrangements only. Some clones are missing; in checked studies, unresolved V genes explain under half, and the rest has no known cause. This sample holds approximately 150,000 clones; 65% to 80% were observed only once. The leading ten clones occupy 1.5% to 2% of the sample. The sequenced sample consisted of PBMCs. The receptors were gathered from a middle-aged woman in good health and CMV-seronegative.

The rearrangement links TRBV10-3 to TRBJ1-5, with D possibly TRBD1 on 5 matching bases. The CDR3 has 15 residues. Trimming cost V 2 bases and J 6 bases, with 14 bases left between them. Germline CDR1 is ENHRY and CDR2 is SYGVKD. The CDR3 DNA follows: TGTGCCATCAGTGAGGGGGGGGGATTAGGTCAGCCCCAGCATTTT. Protein product: CAISEGGGLGQPQHF.

The chain employs TRBV6-5 and TRBJ2-2, with 8 bases that match TRBD1. CDR3 size: 14 residues. J gave up 5 bases and V 4 bases, and 3 bases lay outside the gene matches. Germline CDR1 is MNHEY and CDR2 is SVGAGI. The CDR3 nucleotides are TGTGCCAGCAGTTCAGGGGGCGATACCGGGGAGCTGTTTTTT. The encoded protein is CASSSGGDTGELFF.

The chain couples TRBV2 to TRBJ2-5; 12 bases are a match to TRBD1. V shed 7 bases and J 6 bases; nucleotides not matched to a gene: 12. The CDR3 spans 16 residues. CDR1 and CDR2 (germline): SNHLY, FYNNEI. The CDR3 nucleotides are TGTGCCAGCAAAGAGACTGGGACAGGGGGCGCAAAGACCCAGTACTTC. Translating it yields CASKETGTGGAKTQYF.

The V and J genes are TRBV5-6 and TRBJ1-5, with D possibly being TRBD1 (5 bases). The germline V gene encodes CDR1 SGHDT and CDR2 YYEEEE. The CDR3 has 15 amino acids. Trimming stripped 1 base from V and 4 bases from J, with 12 bases between. The CDR3 region has the DNA TGTGCCAGCAGCTTGACAGGTAGCTTAAATCAGCCCCAGCATTTT. It translates to CASSLTGSLNQPQHF.

J is TRBJ1-2 and V is TRBV14; D unresolved. Germline values: CDR1 SGHDN, CDR2 FVKESK. The CDR3 consists of 12 residues. Deletions cut 7 bases from V and 6 bases from J, with 12 bases between. Here the CDR3 reads CASTGLGDGYTF. The CDR3 coding sequence is TGTGCCAGCACCGGACTCGGAGATGGCTACACCTTC.

The V call is TRBV5-6, the J call TRBJ1-1; no definite D call. Trimming left V 1 base short and J 0 bases short, with 4 bases between. CDR1 is SGHDT and CDR2 is YYEEEE in the germline V gene. The CDR3 consists of 13 residues. The CDR3 nucleotides read TGTGCCAGCAGCTTGCGTCTGAACACTGAAGCTTTCTTT. Translating it yields CASSLRLNTEAFF.

This rearrangement joins TRBV7-6 to TRBJ1-2; perhaps TRBD1 as D (5 bases). The germline V gene has CDR1 SGHVS and CDR2 FNYEAQ. Trimming took off 0 bases at V and 8 bases at J, with 13 bases between the two ends. The CDR3 extends over 14 amino acids. The DNA of the CDR3 is TGTGCCAGCAGCTTAGCTCCCCAGGGCTCGGGCTACACCTTC. Amino acids: CASSLAPQGSGYTF.

This chain links TRBV27 with TRBJ1-2; D is unresolved. Germline values: CDR1 MNHEY, CDR2 SMNVEV (reference sequence). CDR3 length: 13 amino acids. V lost 3 bases and J lost 6, with 11 bases in between. The CDR3 bases are TGTGCCAGCAGTTTTCGAGAGGCGGATGGCTACACCTTC. Translated: CASSFREADGYTF.

This chain uses TRBV2 with TRBJ2-3, with D tentatively TRBD1 (6 bases). CDR3 size: 14 residues. Germline-derived CDR1 and CDR2 are SNHLY and FYNNEI. V was pared by 5 bases and J by 2 bases, with 11 bases between. In nucleotides, the CDR3 is TGTGCCAGCAGTTGGGGGCTAGCCACAGATACGCAGTATTTT. As protein: CASSWGLATDTQYF.

The J gene is TRBJ2-5, the V gene TRBV5-4; 9 nucleotides agree with TRBD1. From germline, CDR1 is SGHNT and CDR2 YYREEE (reference sequence). The CDR3 consists of 14 residues. The J segment lost 2 bases and the V segment lost 4 bases, leaving 3 bases of the junction unmatched. CDR3 protein: CASSRTGAQETQYF. The CDR3 DNA sequence: TGTGCCAGCAGCAGGACAGGGGCTCAAGAGACCCAGTACTTC.

This clone was detected only once. J is TRBJ1-2 and V is TRBV7-8, with D possibly matching TRBD1 (5 bases). CDR3 size: 13 residues. Germline V gene data show CDR1 as SGHVS and CDR2 as FQNEAQ. With 3 bases removed from V and 8 bases from J, the gap between germline ends came to 13 bases. This CDR3 reads CASSFRQGYGYTF. The CDR3 nucleotides read TGTGCCAGCAGCTTTCGCCAGGGTTACGGCTACACCTTC.

The V gene is TRBV5-1, the J gene TRBJ2-6; 7 nucleotides match TRBD1. The CDR3 runs 18 residues. J gave up 0 bases and V 4 bases, and 10 bases lay outside the gene matches. Germline CDR1 is SGHRS and CDR2 is YFSETQ. The CDR3 loop reads CASSPRQGTYSGANVLTF. Written as DNA, the CDR3 is TGCGCCAGCAGCCCCCGACAGGGTACTTACTCTGGGGCCAACGTCCTGACTTTC.

The chain combines TRBV7-8 with TRBJ2-7; no clear D gene. The CDR3 spans 15 residues. V shed 2 bases and J shed 1 base, with 12 bases lying between them. Germline CDR1 is SGHVS and CDR2 is FQNEAQ. CDR3 loop: CASSLLRPISYEQYF. The CDR3 DNA reads TGTGCCAGCAGCTTACTGCGGCCGATTTCCTACGAGCAGTACTTC.

In its sample, this clone was seen once. The V and J genes are TRBV6-5 and TRBJ2-7; D perhaps matches TRBD1 (7 bases). Trimming stripped 6 bases from V and 6 bases from J, with 15 bases between. Germline V gives CDR1 MNHEY, CDR2 SVGAGI. The CDR3 length is 13 residues. The CDR3 bases are TGTGCCAGCAGCGGAGGGGGCTGGGCCGAGCAGTACTTC. Encoded protein: CASSGGGWAEQYF.

J is TRBJ1-2 and V is TRBV19; D gene uncertain. CDR1 and CDR2 (germline): LNHDA, SQIVND (reference sequence). Trimming took off 4 bases at V and 2 bases at J, with 17 bases between the two ends. CDR3 length: 16 amino acids. CDR3 DNA: TGTGCCAGTAGTAGATCGGGGTTGGAGTCCAACTATGGCTACACCTTC. Encoded protein: CASSRSGLESNYGYTF.

CDR3 amino acids: CASSLGGGRAYNEQFF. The CDR3 DNA sequence: TGTGCCAGCAGCCTAGGTGGCGGGAGGGCCTACAATGAGCAGTTCTTC. The genes are TRBV11-3 and TRBJ2-1; TRBD2 agrees at 9 bases. Germline lookup yields CDR1 SGHNT and CDR2 YENEEA. CDR3 size: 16 residues. V shed 5 bases, J shed 2 bases, and the junction held 7 bases outside the gene matches.

V and J are TRBV5-1 and TRBJ1-1; D is unresolved. V lost 4 bases, J lost 1 base, and 11 bases lay in between. The germline V gene has CDR1 SGHRS and CDR2 YFSETQ. The CDR3 is made up of 14 amino acids. The CDR3 DNA is TGCGCCAGCAGCCTCGGGGTGGGGAACACTGAAGCTTTCTTT. It codes for CASSLGVGNTEAFF.

The CDR3, as DNA: TGCGCCAGCAGCTTGCAACAGAACACTGAAGCTTTCTTT. Translated, it gives CASSLQQNTEAFF. The V and J genes are TRBV5-1 and TRBJ1-1; D gene unclear. This CDR3 region has 13 residues. Trimming took 1 base from V and 1 from J, leaving 5 bases between them. In germline, CDR1 is SGHRS, CDR2 YFSETQ.

The chain has TRBV5-5 and TRBJ2-7, with 9 nucleotides matching TRBD1. After removal of 0 bases from V and 6 bases from J, the junction contained 10 bases not matched to a gene. Germline V lookup: CDR1 SGHKS, CDR2 YYEKEE (reference sequence). The CDR3 sequence is 16 residues long. The CDR3 DNA is TGTGCCAGCAGCTTGGGGGTCGGACAGGGGAAAAGCGAGCAGTACTTC. Translated, it gives CASSLGVGQGKSEQYF.

As DNA, the CDR3 is TGTGCCAGCAGCTTAACGCCCCGGGACAGAGGGGAAAAACTGTTTTTT. Encoded protein: CASSLTPRDRGEKLFF. The chain is built from TRBV7-6 and TRBJ1-4; 7 nucleotides agree with TRBD1. Germline CDR1 SGHVS, CDR2 FNYEAQ. The CDR3 length is 16 residues. V dropped 2 bases and J dropped 8; count of bases not matched to a gene: 11.

The V and J genes are TRBV19 and TRBJ1-1; maybe TRBD1 (5 bases). The ends were cut back, 3 bases at V and 5 bases at J, with 16 bases in the middle. The CDR3 sequence is 15 residues long. The germline V gene encodes CDR1 LNHDA and CDR2 SQIVND (reference sequence). CDR3 residues: CASSIRGWGDTEAFF. The DNA for the CDR3 is TGTGCCAGTAGTATTAGGGGATGGGGTGATACTGAAGCTTTCTTT.

This clone showed up just a few times. The chain carries TRBV7-2 and TRBJ2-7; D gene unclear. Germline CDR1 SGHTA, CDR2 FQGNSA. The CDR3 has 11 residues. V dropped 5 bases and J dropped 6 bases, with 8 bases sitting between them. The CDR3 DNA reads TGTGCCAGCAGCCTCCAGGTCGAGCAGTACTTC. Its translation: CASSLQVEQYF.

The chain has TRBV7-6 and TRBJ1-4; TRBD1 agrees at 7 bases. The CDR3 spans 15 residues. Looked up from germline, CDR1 is SGHVS and CDR2 is FNYEAQ. V dropped 1 base and J dropped 8; count of bases not matched to a gene: 7. CDR3 residues: CASSLVGTVEEKLFF. The CDR3 coding sequence is TGTGCCAGCAGCTTAGTTGGGACAGTCGAAGAAAAACTGTTTTTT.

The V call is TRBV9, the J call TRBJ2-5; D may be TRBD2 (5 bases). The J call may be in error: the DNA end matches TRBJ2-7 better. The CDR3 sequence is 14 residues long. CDR1 and CDR2 from the germline V gene are SGDLS and YYNGEE. CDR3 in DNA: TGTGCCAGCAGCGCCAAAACTAGCTCCTACGAGCAGTACTTC. Amino acid sequence: CASSAKTSSYEQYF.

This chain connects TRBV5-1 to TRBJ2-7; D perhaps matches TRBD2 (5 bases). CDR3 length: 14 amino acids. Per the germline V gene, CDR1 is SGHRS and CDR2 is YFSETQ. V shed 2 bases and J shed 0 bases, with 9 bases lying between them. DNA of the CDR3: TGCGCCAGCAGCTTCGAGGGTAGCTCCTACGAGCAGTACTTC. Protein: CASSFEGSSYEQYF.

As DNA, the CDR3 is TGTGCCAGCAGTCCTGCGGAGCGACCCCTCTATGGCTACACCTTC. Its protein product is CASSPAERPLYGYTF. The chain recombines TRBV6-5 with TRBJ1-2; D uncertain. The CDR3 runs 15 residues. CDR1 and CDR2 (germline): MNHEY, SVGAGI. V lost 5 bases, J lost 4 bases, and 17 bases lay in between.

The chain has TRBV19 and TRBJ1-1; a possible D gene is TRBD1 (6 bases). Germline-derived CDR1 and CDR2 are LNHDA and SQIVND (reference sequence). CDR3 size: 13 residues. Trimming took 7 bases from V and 5 from J, leaving 14 bases between them. The CDR3 coding sequence is TGTGCCAGTACACAGGGAATTGTAACTGAAGCTTTCTTT. It codes for CASTQGIVTEAFF.

This clone was observed a few times. This chain connects TRBV6-1 to TRBJ1-1; D unclear. This CDR3 spans 14 amino acids. V lost 0 bases and J lost 9, with 14 bases in between. The germline V gene encodes CDR1 MNHNS and CDR2 SASEGT. Here the CDR3 reads CASSEALGVLKAFF. In nucleotides, the CDR3 is TGTGCCAGCAGTGAAGCGCTCGGGGTTCTCAAAGCTTTCTTT.

Written as DNA, the CDR3 is TGTGCCAGCTCACCAAGGGCAGCGGGGGGGAGCTCCTACGAGCAGTACTTC. Its protein is CASSPRAAGGSSYEQYF. This chain uses TRBV18 with TRBJ2-7, with 10 bases matching TRBD2. V gave up 2 bases and J gave up 0 bases; unmatched junction bases: 7. The CDR3 is 17 residues long. The germline V gene has CDR1 KGHSH and CDR2 LQKENI.

The gene calls are TRBV11-3 and TRBJ1-1, with D perhaps TRBD1 (5 bases). The CDR3 covers 13 residues. CDR1 is SGHNT and CDR2 is YENEEA in the germline V gene. V lost 0 bases and J lost 3, with 5 bases in between. DNA of the CDR3: TGTGCCAGCAGCTTAGAACAGGACACTGAAGCTTTCTTT. It encodes CASSLEQDTEAFF.

The chain has TRBV7-2 and TRBJ2-3, with a possible D match to TRBD2 (5 bases). The CDR3 is made up of 16 amino acids. The V and J ends lost 7 bases and 0 bases respectively, with 17 bases between them. Germline-derived CDR1 and CDR2 are SGHTA and FQGNSA. CDR3 region: CASNGLSTGSTDTQYF. The CDR3 coding sequence is TGTGCCAGCAACGGTCTTTCTACGGGGAGCACAGATACGCAGTATTTT. The full variable domain, with the rest looked up from reference TRBV7-2 and TRBJ2-3, is GAGVSQSPSNKVTEKGKDVELRCDPISGHTALYWYRQSLGQGLEFLIYFQGNSAPDKSGLPSDRFSAERTGGSVSTLTIQRTQQEDSAVYLCASNGLSTGSTDTQYFGPGTRLTVL.

V and J are TRBV7-9 and TRBJ2-1; D not certain. Germline-derived CDR1 and CDR2 are SEHNR and FQNEAQ (reference sequence). The CDR3 sequence is 13 residues long. The germline V and J ends were trimmed by 7 bases and 8 bases, with 15 bases remaining between them. Here the CDR3 DNA reads TGTGCCAGCACTCCTGACCTAGGCGATGAGCAGTTCTTC. Its protein is CASTPDLGDEQFF.